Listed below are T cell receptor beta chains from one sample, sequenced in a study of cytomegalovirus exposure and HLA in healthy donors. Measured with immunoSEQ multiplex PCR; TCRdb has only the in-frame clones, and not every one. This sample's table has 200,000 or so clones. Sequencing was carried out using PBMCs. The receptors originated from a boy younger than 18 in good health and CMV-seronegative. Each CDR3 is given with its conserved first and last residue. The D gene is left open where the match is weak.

CDR3 DNA: TGTGCCAGCAGAAACGACAGGGGGAACTATGGCTACACCTTC
CDR3 protein: CASRNDRGNYGYTF
J gene: TRBJ1-2
V gene: TRBV28
D gene: TRBD1

CDR3 DNA: TGTGCCAGCAGTGAAGCGCCAGATCCGGGCACTGAAGCTTTCTTT
CDR3 protein: CASSEAPDPGTEAFF
J gene: TRBJ1-1
V gene: TRBV2
D gene: -

CDR3 DNA: TGTGCCAGCAGTGTCTGGGACACGGCGAATGGCTACACCTTC
CDR3 protein: CASSVWDTANGYTF
J gene: TRBJ1-2
V gene: TRBV7-9
D gene: -

CDR3 DNA: TGTGCCAGCAGCGTAGCTCCGGGGAACTATGGCTACACCTTC
CDR3 protein: CASSVAPGNYGYTF
J gene: TRBJ1-2
V gene: TRBV9
D gene: -

CDR3 DNA: TGCGCCGCGAAGACGACAGGGAATAACTATGGCTACACCTTC
CDR3 protein: CAAKTTGNNYGYTF
J gene: TRBJ1-2
V gene: TRBV10-2
D gene: TRBD1

CDR3 DNA: TGCGGCAGCCGACTTCGGACATCCTGGGCTTATGGCTACACCTTC
CDR3 protein: CGSRLRTSWAYGYTF
J gene: TRBJ1-2
V gene: TRBV10-1
D gene: -

CDR3 DNA: TGTGCCAGCAGCTGGGGGACAGGGGGCGATCAGCCCCAGCATTTT
CDR3 protein: CASSWGTGGDQPQHF
J gene: TRBJ1-5
V gene: TRBV5-5
D gene: TRBD1

CDR3 DNA: TGTGCCAGCAGCCGACCAGTCACCCAGGCGGGCGGCTACACCTTC
CDR3 protein: CASSRPVTQAGGYTF
J gene: TRBJ1-2
V gene: TRBV7-2
D gene: -

CDR3 DNA: TGTGCCACCAGAGAGATAGCGGGGGGGCAAGAGACCCAGTACTTC
CDR3 protein: CATREIAGGQETQYF
J gene: TRBJ2-5
V gene: TRBV15
D gene: TRBD2

CDR3 DNA: TGTGCCACCAGCAGACCGGACAGGCTAAGAGAGCAGTACTTC
CDR3 protein: CATSRPDRLREQYF
J gene: TRBJ2-5
V gene: TRBV15
D gene: TRBD1

CDR3 DNA: TGTGCCTGGAGGAGGGACTTCTATAATTCACCCCTCCACTTT
CDR3 protein: CAWRRDFYNSPLHF
J gene: TRBJ1-6
V gene: TRBV30
D gene: -

CDR3 DNA: TGTGCCAGCAGCTCAAGGACCGAACGGGATCGATCACCCCTCCACTTT
CDR3 protein: CASSSRTERDRSPLHF
J gene: TRBJ1-6
V gene: TRBV7-2
D gene: -

CDR3 DNA: TGTGCCAGCAGCCGGTCAGGGGGGGAGCTGTTTTTT
CDR3 protein: CASSRSGGELFF
J gene: TRBJ2-2
V gene: TRBV7-3
D gene: -

CDR3 DNA: TGTGCCAGCAGCAAAGGAGGTAGCAACAGGGGGAATTCACCCCTCCACTTT
CDR3 protein: CASSKGGSNRGNSPLHF
J gene: TRBJ1-6
V gene: TRBV21-1
D gene: -

CDR3 DNA: TGCGCCAGCAGCTTGTCACAGGAGGGCCCTAATGTGCAGTACTTC
CDR3 protein: CASSLSQEGPNVQYF
J gene: TRBJ2-7
V gene: TRBV5-1
D gene: -

CDR3 DNA: TGTGCCTGGATTGGGGGCAGCGAATATGGCTACACCTTC
CDR3 protein: CAWIGGSEYGYTF
J gene: TRBJ1-2
V gene: TRBV30
D gene: -

CDR3 DNA: TGTGCCTGGAGTTTGCCAACGGGACAGTCAAATCAGCCCCAGCATTTT
CDR3 protein: CAWSLPTGQSNQPQHF
J gene: TRBJ1-5
V gene: TRBV30
D gene: TRBD1

CDR3 DNA: TGTGCCAGCAGCCGACAGGGGGCGGCTAATGAAAAACTGTTTTTT
CDR3 protein: CASSRQGAANEKLFF
J gene: TRBJ1-4
V gene: TRBV6-5
D gene: TRBD1

CDR3 DNA: TGCGCCAGCAGCCAAGATTGGACAGGGGGGGCCAACGTCCTGACTTTC
CDR3 protein: CASSQDWTGGANVLTF
J gene: TRBJ2-6
V gene: TRBV4-3
D gene: TRBD1

CDR3 DNA: TGTGCCAGCAGTATTACGGGACAGAGTTACGAGCAGTACTTC
CDR3 protein: CASSITGQSYEQYF
J gene: TRBJ2-7
V gene: TRBV11-2
D gene: TRBD1

CDR3 DNA: TGTGCCAGCAGGCCCCCATTCCGGGACAGGGAATCGAACATTCAGTACTTC
CDR3 protein: CASRPPFRDRESNIQYF
J gene: TRBJ2-4
V gene: TRBV7-9
D gene: TRBD1

CDR3 DNA: TGTGCCTGGAGTGTAGAAGTCAGATCCTACGAGCAGTACTTC
CDR3 protein: CAWSVEVRSYEQYF
J gene: TRBJ2-7
V gene: TRBV30
D gene: -

CDR3 DNA: TGTGCCAGCTCCCGAGACAGGGATTACGAGCAGTACTTC
CDR3 protein: CASSRDRDYEQYF
J gene: TRBJ2-7
V gene: TRBV18
D gene: TRBD1

CDR3 DNA: TGTGCCAGCAGCTTACTTGGCTTTCCCCCCGAGCAGTACTTC
CDR3 protein: CASSLLGFPPEQYF
J gene: TRBJ2-7
V gene: TRBV7-9
D gene: -

CDR3 DNA: TGTGCCAGCAGTGAATCTAAGCGGGGGGGCCCCGATACGCAGTATTTT
CDR3 protein: CASSESKRGGPDTQYF
J gene: TRBJ2-3
V gene: TRBV6-4
D gene: TRBD2

CDR3 DNA: TGTGCCAGCAGCGTAGAGGGGAGGGACACTGAAGCTTTCTTT
CDR3 protein: CASSVEGRDTEAFF
J gene: TRBJ1-1
V gene: TRBV9
D gene: -

CDR3 DNA: TGTGCCAGCACCGAATATGTGGGGGCAGGAGGCACTGAAGCTTTCTTT
CDR3 protein: CASTEYVGAGGTEAFF
J gene: TRBJ1-1
V gene: TRBV7-9
D gene: -

CDR3 DNA: TGTGCCAGCAGTGATCGGGGGACGGGCCCAAGCACAGATACGCAGTATTTT
CDR3 protein: CASSDRGTGPSTDTQYF
J gene: TRBJ2-3
V gene: TRBV2
D gene: -

CDR3 DNA: TGCGCCAGCAGCTTGGAGGGGGCCCTCTATGGCTACACCTTC
CDR3 protein: CASSLEGALYGYTF
J gene: TRBJ1-2
V gene: TRBV5-1
D gene: TRBD1

CDR3 DNA: TGTGCCAGCAGCTTAGGGTCTTTCGGGAGCCGGTTCTACGAGCAGTACTTC
CDR3 protein: CASSLGSFGSRFYEQYF
J gene: TRBJ2-7
V gene: TRBV11-2
D gene: -

CDR3 DNA: TGTGCCAGTAGTACAAACAGGGAAATCGTCGAGCAGTACTTC
CDR3 protein: CASSTNREIVEQYF
J gene: TRBJ2-7
V gene: TRBV19
D gene: -

CDR3 DNA: TGTGCCAGCTCCCCATCCCGGACACATGACAACACTGAAGCTTTCTTT
CDR3 protein: CASSPSRTHDNTEAFF
J gene: TRBJ1-1
V gene: TRBV18
D gene: -

CDR3 DNA: TGTGCCAGCAGCTTAGAACCTAGCGGGTGGTACACAGATACGCAGTATTTT
CDR3 protein: CASSLEPSGWYTDTQYF
J gene: TRBJ2-3
V gene: TRBV7-2
D gene: TRBD2

CDR3 DNA: TGTGCCTGGAGTGGACAGGGGAATCAGCCCCAGCATTTT
CDR3 protein: CAWSGQGNQPQHF
J gene: TRBJ1-5
V gene: TRBV30
D gene: TRBD1

CDR3 DNA: TGTGCCAGCAACCCGGGACACAGCATGAACACTGAAGCTTTCTTT
CDR3 protein: CASNPGHSMNTEAFF
J gene: TRBJ1-1
V gene: TRBV2
D gene: -

CDR3 DNA: TGTGCCAGCTCACCATCCGGTGGAAACACCATATATTTT
CDR3 protein: CASSPSGGNTIYF
J gene: TRBJ1-3
V gene: TRBV18
D gene: -

CDR3 DNA: TGTGCCAGCAGTATGACAGGGGATACTGAAGCTTTCTTT
CDR3 protein: CASSMTGDTEAFF
J gene: TRBJ1-1
V gene: TRBV27
D gene: TRBD1

CDR3 DNA: TGTGCCAGTAGGGGGGCAGACAATGAAGCTTTCTTT
CDR3 protein: CASRGADNEAFF
J gene: TRBJ1-1
V gene: TRBV19
D gene: -

CDR3 DNA: TGTGCCAGCCGGGGAAGGGCGGGCTCTGGGGCCAACGTCCTGACTTTC
CDR3 protein: CASRGRAGSGANVLTF
J gene: TRBJ2-6
V gene: TRBV6-6
D gene: -

CDR3 DNA: TGTGCCAGCCGATGGACACCCGGAACTAATGAAAAACTGTTTTTT
CDR3 protein: CASRWTPGTNEKLFF
J gene: TRBJ1-4
V gene: TRBV6-6
D gene: -

CDR3 DNA: TGCGCCAGCAGCCACAGGCGGGGACTAGCGGGGGCCAGCACAGATACGCAGTATTTT
CDR3 protein: CASSHRRGLAGASTDTQYF
J gene: TRBJ2-3
V gene: TRBV4-3
D gene: TRBD2

CDR3 DNA: TGTGCCTGGGAAACCGGGACAGGGTACACCGGGGAGCTGTTTTTT
CDR3 protein: CAWETGTGYTGELFF
J gene: TRBJ2-2
V gene: TRBV30
D gene: TRBD1

CDR3 DNA: TGTGCCAGCAGCGCAGGAGACAGTCTCTACGAGCAGTACTTC
CDR3 protein: CASSAGDSLYEQYF
J gene: TRBJ2-7
V gene: TRBV9
D gene: -

CDR3 DNA: TGCAGTGCAGCCCGCACCGGGGAGCTGTTTTTT
CDR3 protein: CSAARTGELFF
J gene: TRBJ2-2
V gene: TRBV20-1
D gene: -

CDR3 DNA: TGTGCCAGCACCCGTGGGGACAGCGAAGGTCAGCCCCAGCATTTT
CDR3 protein: CASTRGDSEGQPQHF
J gene: TRBJ1-5
V gene: TRBV2
D gene: TRBD1

CDR3 DNA: TGCGCCAGCAGTGAGTCGCAACGGGCTGAAGCTTTCTTT
CDR3 protein: CASSESQRAEAFF
J gene: TRBJ1-1
V gene: TRBV10-1
D gene: -

CDR3 DNA: TGCGCCAGCAGCCAAGAACAGGGGTCTGGGGCCAACGTCCTGACTTTC
CDR3 protein: CASSQEQGSGANVLTF
J gene: TRBJ2-6
V gene: TRBV4-3
D gene: TRBD1

CDR3 DNA: TGTGCCAGCAGCGCCGCAGGGTTCAATCAGCCCCAGCATTTT
CDR3 protein: CASSAAGFNQPQHF
J gene: TRBJ1-5
V gene: TRBV7-2
D gene: -

CDR3 DNA: TGCAGCGGGGGGAAGGAGGGCACTGAAGCTTTCTTT
CDR3 protein: CSGGKEGTEAFF
J gene: TRBJ1-1
V gene: TRBV29-1
D gene: -

CDR3 DNA: TGCGCCACCAAGGGGACTAGCGGCACCACAGATACGCAGTATTTT
CDR3 protein: CATKGTSGTTDTQYF
J gene: TRBJ2-3
V gene: TRBV5-1
D gene: TRBD2

CDR3 DNA: TGTGCCAGTATTCCACTCTCAGCGCCGGGACAGAAGAACACTGAAGCTTTCTTT
CDR3 protein: CASIPLSAPGQKNTEAFF
J gene: TRBJ1-1
V gene: TRBV19
D gene: TRBD1

CDR3 DNA: TGTGCCAGCAGACTGGGACTAGGAAAGAATAGGAACGAGCAGTACTTC
CDR3 protein: CASRLGLGKNRNEQYF
J gene: TRBJ2-7
V gene: TRBV2
D gene: TRBD2

CDR3 DNA: TGTGCCAGCAGTGAATATAGCGGGGGTCACAATGAGCAGTTCTTC
CDR3 protein: CASSEYSGGHNEQFF
J gene: TRBJ2-1
V gene: TRBV2
D gene: TRBD2

CDR3 DNA: TGTGCCAGCAGACCTAAGGACAGGGTTAGCACCTTC
CDR3 protein: CASRPKDRVSTF
J gene: TRBJ1-2
V gene: TRBV6-6
D gene: TRBD1

CDR3 DNA: TGCGCCAGTAGCCCCGTAGCGGGGGGCTCCTACGAGCAGTACTTC
CDR3 protein: CASSPVAGGSYEQYF
J gene: TRBJ2-7
V gene: TRBV4-1
D gene: TRBD2